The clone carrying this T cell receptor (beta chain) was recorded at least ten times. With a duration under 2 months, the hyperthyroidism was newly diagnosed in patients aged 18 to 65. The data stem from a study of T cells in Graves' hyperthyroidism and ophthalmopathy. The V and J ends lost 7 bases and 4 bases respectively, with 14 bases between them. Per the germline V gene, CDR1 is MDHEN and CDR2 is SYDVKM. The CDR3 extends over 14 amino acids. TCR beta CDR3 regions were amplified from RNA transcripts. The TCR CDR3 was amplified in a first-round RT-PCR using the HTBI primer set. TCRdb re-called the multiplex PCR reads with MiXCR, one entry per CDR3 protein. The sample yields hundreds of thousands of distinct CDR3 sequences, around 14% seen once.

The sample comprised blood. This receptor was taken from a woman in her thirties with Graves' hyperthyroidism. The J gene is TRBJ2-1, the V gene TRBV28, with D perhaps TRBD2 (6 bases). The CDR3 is CASKAEGPYNEQFF. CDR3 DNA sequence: TGTGCCAGCAAAGCGGAGGGGCCATACAATGAGCAGTTCTTC.